Listed below are T cell receptor beta chains from one sample, sequenced in a study of cytomegalovirus exposure and HLA in healthy donors. TCRdb's table, derived via immunoSEQ multiplex PCR, lists solely in-frame clones and lacks some. The sample carries some 160,000 clones, approximately 90% recorded once. Material for sequencing was PBMCs. All receptors come from a man between 18 and 35 years old in good health and CMV-seronegative. The CDR3 runs from the conserved cysteine through the conserved F or W. Each record gives: clone size, V gene, J gene, D gene, CDR3 protein, CDR3 DNA. A D gene is named only where the DNA matches it firmly. Rows give clone size only sometimes, using once, few, many, or a class for an expanded clone.

clone size: .
V gene: TRBV7-2
J gene: TRBJ2-5
D gene: TRBD2
CDR3 protein: CASSLMILSGSGETQYF
CDR3 DNA: TGTGCCAGCAGCTTAATGATTCTTAGCGGGAGCGGAGAGACCCAGTACTTC

clone size: .
V gene: TRBV7-2
J gene: TRBJ2-3
D gene: .
CDR3 protein: CASSATSRSTDTQYF
CDR3 DNA: TGTGCCAGCAGCGCTACTAGCCGTAGCACAGATACGCAGTATTTT

clone size: .
V gene: TRBV7-9
J gene: TRBJ2-3
D gene: TRBD2
CDR3 protein: CASSFGTSGRDTQYF
CDR3 DNA: TGTGCCAGCAGCTTTGGGACTAGCGGGAGAGATACGCAGTATTTT

clone size: .
V gene: TRBV19
J gene: TRBJ1-5
D gene: TRBD1
CDR3 protein: CASTPRTGVPLAQHF
CDR3 DNA: TGTGCCAGTACCCCCCGGACAGGGGTCCCCCTTGCCCAGCATTTT

clone size: .
V gene: TRBV7-9
J gene: TRBJ1-4
D gene: .
CDR3 protein: CASSLTGETNEKLFF
CDR3 DNA: TGTGCCAGCAGCTTAACGGGGGAGACCAATGAAAAACTGTTTTTT

clone size: .
V gene: TRBV7-2
J gene: TRBJ2-7
D gene: TRBD2
CDR3 protein: CASQGTSGTGEQYF
CDR3 DNA: TGTGCCAGCCAGGGGACTAGCGGAACCGGGGAGCAGTACTTC

clone size: .
V gene: TRBV7-9
J gene: TRBJ1-5
D gene: .
CDR3 protein: CASSLLSEPQHF
CDR3 DNA: TGTGCCAGCAGCTTATTATCGGAGCCCCAGCATTTT

clone size: .
V gene: TRBV7-7
J gene: TRBJ1-2
D gene: .
CDR3 protein: CASSLWGDYGYTF
CDR3 DNA: TGTGCTAGCAGCTTGTGGGGGGACTATGGCTACACCTTC

clone size: .
V gene: TRBV4-1
J gene: TRBJ1-2
D gene: .
CDR3 protein: CASSQPTGGARNYGYTF
CDR3 DNA: TGCGCCAGCAGCCAACCAACGGGAGGGGCTAGGAACTATGGCTACACCTTC

clone size: .
V gene: TRBV5-1
J gene: TRBJ2-1
D gene: TRBD1
CDR3 protein: CASSLETGYEQFF
CDR3 DNA: TGCGCCAGCAGCCTAGAGACAGGGTATGAGCAGTTCTTC

clone size: .
V gene: TRBV20-1
J gene: TRBJ2-3
D gene: .
CDR3 protein: CSAREGAAYHF
CDR3 DNA: TGCAGTGCTAGAGAGGGAGCGGCATATCACTTT

clone size: once
V gene: TRBV29-1
J gene: TRBJ2-1
D gene: TRBD2
CDR3 protein: CSVGSRLADNEQFF
CDR3 DNA: TGCAGCGTTGGTAGTCGCCTAGCGGACAATGAGCAGTTCTTC

clone size: .
V gene: TRBV7-2
J gene: TRBJ1-2
D gene: .
CDR3 protein: CASSFGSQGGSYGYTF
CDR3 DNA: TGTGCCAGCAGCTTCGGAAGTCAGGGAGGCAGCTATGGCTACACCTTC

clone size: .
V gene: TRBV29-1
J gene: TRBJ1-1
D gene: .
CDR3 protein: CSVGQTNTEAFF
CDR3 DNA: TGCAGCGTTGGACAGACGAACACTGAAGCTTTCTTT

clone size: .
V gene: TRBV18
J gene: TRBJ2-6
D gene: TRBD1
CDR3 protein: CASSPDRTGVSGANVLTF
CDR3 DNA: TGTGCCAGCTCACCGGACCGGACAGGAGTCTCTGGGGCCAACGTCCTGACTTTC

clone size: .
V gene: TRBV10-3
J gene: TRBJ1-1
D gene: .
CDR3 protein: CAISEAGVYTEAFF
CDR3 DNA: TGTGCCATCAGTGAGGCGGGGGTTTACACTGAAGCTTTCTTT

clone size: .
V gene: TRBV28
J gene: TRBJ2-5
D gene: TRBD2
CDR3 protein: CASSCRTSGRALETQYF
CDR3 DNA: TGTGCCAGCAGTTGTAGGACTAGCGGGAGGGCTTTAGAGACCCAGTACTTC

clone size: .
V gene: TRBV4-2
J gene: TRBJ2-7
D gene: TRBD2
CDR3 protein: CASSQVSGNGMYEQYF
CDR3 DNA: TGTGCCAGCAGCCAAGTGAGCGGGAACGGGATGTACGAGCAGTACTTC

clone size: .
V gene: TRBV6-5
J gene: TRBJ1-2
D gene: .
CDR3 protein: CASSWGQNYGYTF
CDR3 DNA: TGTGCCAGCAGTTGGGGACAAAACTATGGCTACACCTTC

clone size: .
V gene: TRBV4-3
J gene: TRBJ1-1
D gene: TRBD1
CDR3 protein: CASSQKQGIEAFF
CDR3 DNA: TGCGCCAGCAGCCAGAAACAGGGGATTGAAGCTTTCTTT

clone size: few
V gene: TRBV6-5
J gene: TRBJ1-5
D gene: .
CDR3 protein: CASSFDTGGQPQHF
CDR3 DNA: TGTGCCAGCAGTTTCGATACCGGGGGTCAGCCCCAGCATTTT

clone size: .
V gene: TRBV6-5
J gene: TRBJ2-5
D gene: .
CDR3 protein: CASSYLGGGETQYF
CDR3 DNA: TGTGCCAGCAGTTACCTGGGAGGCGGAGAGACCCAGTACTTC

clone size: .
V gene: TRBV29-1
J gene: TRBJ1-1
D gene: .
CDR3 protein: CSVPPTGFAEAFF
CDR3 DNA: TGCAGCGTTCCGCCGACAGGATTTGCTGAAGCTTTCTTT

clone size: .
V gene: TRBV5-6
J gene: TRBJ2-1
D gene: .
CDR3 protein: CASSLDRLAVDEQFF
CDR3 DNA: TGTGCCAGCAGCTTGGATAGGCTAGCTGTGGATGAGCAGTTCTTC

clone size: .
V gene: TRBV5-1
J gene: TRBJ2-2
D gene: TRBD1
CDR3 protein: CASSLEGGANTGELFF
CDR3 DNA: TGCGCCAGCAGCTTGGAAGGGGGCGCGAACACCGGGGAGCTGTTTTTT

clone size: .
V gene: TRBV7-8
J gene: TRBJ2-1
D gene: TRBD2
CDR3 protein: CASSPRTSGGDEQFF
CDR3 DNA: TGTGCCAGCAGCCCACGGACTAGCGGGGGCGATGAGCAGTTCTTC

clone size: .
V gene: TRBV9
J gene: TRBJ2-7
D gene: TRBD1
CDR3 protein: CASSVEGQGIEQYF
CDR3 DNA: TGTGCCAGCAGCGTAGAGGGACAGGGGATCGAGCAGTACTTC

clone size: .
V gene: TRBV7-2
J gene: TRBJ2-5
D gene: TRBD1
CDR3 protein: CASSPQGRDETQYF
CDR3 DNA: TGTGCCAGCAGCCCACAGGGGCGAGACGAGACCCAGTACTTC

clone size: .
V gene: TRBV7-6
J gene: TRBJ1-1
D gene: .
CDR3 protein: CASSSVGGQRDTEAFF
CDR3 DNA: TGTGCCAGCAGCTCGGTGGGCGGTCAGAGGGACACTGAAGCTTTCTTT

clone size: .
V gene: TRBV4-1
J gene: TRBJ2-7
D gene: .
CDR3 protein: CASSQASAQSYEQYF
CDR3 DNA: TGCGCCAGCAGCCAGGCTAGCGCACAATCCTACGAGCAGTACTTC

clone size: .
V gene: TRBV28
J gene: TRBJ2-7
D gene: TRBD1
CDR3 protein: CASSLVGTGDLSPYEQYF
CDR3 DNA: TGTGCCAGCAGTTTAGTAGGGACAGGGGACCTTTCCCCCTACGAGCAGTACTTC

clone size: .
V gene: TRBV5-1
J gene: TRBJ2-5
D gene: TRBD1
CDR3 protein: CASSPTGPGRETQYF
CDR3 DNA: TGCGCCAGCAGCCCGACAGGGCCAGGGCGAGAGACCCAGTACTTC

clone size: once
V gene: TRBV5-6
J gene: TRBJ2-1
D gene: .
CDR3 protein: CASSLVGAAGNEQFF
CDR3 DNA: TGTGCCAGCAGCTTGGTTGGGGCTGCAGGGAATGAGCAGTTCTTC

clone size: .
V gene: TRBV27
J gene: TRBJ2-1
D gene: TRBD2
CDR3 protein: CASSPGTSGYNEQFF
CDR3 DNA: TGTGCCAGCAGCCCCGGGACTAGCGGTTACAATGAGCAGTTCTTC